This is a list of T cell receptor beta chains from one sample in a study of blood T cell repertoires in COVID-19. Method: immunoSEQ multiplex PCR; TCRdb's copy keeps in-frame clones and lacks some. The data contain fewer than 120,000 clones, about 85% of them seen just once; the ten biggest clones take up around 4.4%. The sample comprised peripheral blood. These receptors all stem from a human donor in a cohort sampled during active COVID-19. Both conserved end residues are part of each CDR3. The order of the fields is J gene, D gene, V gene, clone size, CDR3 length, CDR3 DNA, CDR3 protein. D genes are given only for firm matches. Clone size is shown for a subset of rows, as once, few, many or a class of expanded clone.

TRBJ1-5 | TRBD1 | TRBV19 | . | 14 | TGTGCCAGCAGATCGGGACAGATGAATCAGCCCCAGCATTTT | CASRSGQMNQPQHF
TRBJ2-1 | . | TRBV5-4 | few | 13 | TGTGCCAGCAGCTTGGCTCGGGGCAATGAGCAGTTCTTC | CASSLARGNEQFF
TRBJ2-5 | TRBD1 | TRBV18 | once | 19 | TGTGCCAGCTCATCTACGTCCGGGACAGGGGCCGGGTACCAAGAGACCCAGTACTTC | CASSSTSGTGAGYQETQYF
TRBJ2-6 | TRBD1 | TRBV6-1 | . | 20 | TGTGCCAGCAGTGAACAAGCACGACAGGGGTGGAGCTCTGGGGCCAACGTCCTGACTTTC | CASSEQARQGWSSGANVLTF
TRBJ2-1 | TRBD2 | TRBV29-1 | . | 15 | TGCAGCGTTGATGGGACTAGCGGCCCCTACAATGAGCAGTTCTTC | CSVDGTSGPYNEQFF
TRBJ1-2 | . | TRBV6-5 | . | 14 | TGTGCCAGCGGACGGGATATAGGTACCTATGGCTACACCTTC | CASGRDIGTYGYTF
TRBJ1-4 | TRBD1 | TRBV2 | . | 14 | TGTGCCAGCAGGGACCGGACAGGTGGTGAAAAACTGTTTTTT | CASRDRTGGEKLFF
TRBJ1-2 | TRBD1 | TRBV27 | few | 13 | TGTGCCAGCAGCCGGGACAGCAACTATGGCTACACCTTC | CASSRDSNYGYTF
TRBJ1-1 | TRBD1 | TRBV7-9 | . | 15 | TGTGCCAGCAGCTCTGGACAGGGGCGAAACACTGAAGCTTTCTTT | CASSSGQGRNTEAFF
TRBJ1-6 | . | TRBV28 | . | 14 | TGTGCCAGCAGTGCCCCCGGGGGTAATTCACCCCTCCACTTT | CASSAPGGNSPLHF
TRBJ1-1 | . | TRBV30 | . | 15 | TGTGCCTGGAGTGTATATCCCGGAGTCAGGGCTGAAGCTTTCTTT | CAWSVYPGVRAEAFF
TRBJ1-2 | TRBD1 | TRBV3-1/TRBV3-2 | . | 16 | TGTGCCAGCAGCCAGGAGGGACAGGGGGTTAACTATGGCTACACCTTC | CASSQEGQGVNYGYTF